This T cell receptor (beta chain) was recovered during a study of T cell responses to AZD1222 COVID-19 vaccine. Across the study: It was second doses at about 4 or about 12 weeks that were pooled.

Points from the study as a whole: It was only after the peak T cell response that any repertoires were sampled. Among those given AZD1222, only five or six were seropositive at baseline. Dominant at 160-218 and 743-854, vaccine-associated CD4 TCRs also spanned spike.

Germline V gene data show CDR1 as MGHDK and CDR2 as SYGVNS. V dropped 5 bases and J dropped 2 bases, with 2 bases sitting between them. CDR3 length equals 11 residues. Regarding this clone: As yet, its antigen is unknown.

Some clones are missing from TCRdb's copy, which holds only in-frame ones; the method was immunoSEQ multiplex PCR. The profile shows about 130,000 clones, about 85% of them singletons. The V gene is TRBV25-1, the J gene TRBJ2-3; D uncertain. The source material was peripheral blood, sampled on day 0 of AZD1222 vaccination. This clonotype was sampled from an adult in good health. In DNA form, the CDR3 reads TGTGCCAGCAGTTCCACAGATACGCAGTATTTT. Translating it yields CASSSTDTQYF.